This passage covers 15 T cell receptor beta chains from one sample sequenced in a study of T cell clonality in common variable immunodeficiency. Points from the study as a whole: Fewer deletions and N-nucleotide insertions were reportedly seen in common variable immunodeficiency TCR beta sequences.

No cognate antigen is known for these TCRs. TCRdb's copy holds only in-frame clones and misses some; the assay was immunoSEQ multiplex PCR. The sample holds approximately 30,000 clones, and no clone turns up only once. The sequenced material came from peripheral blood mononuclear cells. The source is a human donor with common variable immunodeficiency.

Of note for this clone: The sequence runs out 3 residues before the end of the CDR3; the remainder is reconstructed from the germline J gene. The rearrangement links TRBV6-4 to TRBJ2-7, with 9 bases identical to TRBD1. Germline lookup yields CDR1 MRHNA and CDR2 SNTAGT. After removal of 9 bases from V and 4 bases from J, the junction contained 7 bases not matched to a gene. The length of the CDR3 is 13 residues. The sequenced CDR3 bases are TGTGCCAGAGCAACAGGGGGCGCGTACGAG. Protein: CARATGGAYE. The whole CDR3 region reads CARATGGAYEQYF.

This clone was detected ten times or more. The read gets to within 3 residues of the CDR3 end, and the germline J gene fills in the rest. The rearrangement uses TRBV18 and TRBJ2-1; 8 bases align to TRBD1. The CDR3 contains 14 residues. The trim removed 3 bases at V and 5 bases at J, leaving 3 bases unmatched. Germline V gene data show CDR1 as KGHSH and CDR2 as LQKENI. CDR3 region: CASSPETGDNEQFF. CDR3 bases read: TGTGCCAGCTCACCTGAGACAGGGGACAATGAG.

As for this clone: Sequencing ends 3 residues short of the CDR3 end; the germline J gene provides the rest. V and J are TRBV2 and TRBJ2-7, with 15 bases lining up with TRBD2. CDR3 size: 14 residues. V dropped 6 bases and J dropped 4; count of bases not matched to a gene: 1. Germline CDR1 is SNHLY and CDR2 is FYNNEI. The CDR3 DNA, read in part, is TGTGCCAGCAGGGGGACTAGCGGGAGGTACGAG. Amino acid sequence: CASRGTSGRYE. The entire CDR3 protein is CASRGTSGRYEQYF.

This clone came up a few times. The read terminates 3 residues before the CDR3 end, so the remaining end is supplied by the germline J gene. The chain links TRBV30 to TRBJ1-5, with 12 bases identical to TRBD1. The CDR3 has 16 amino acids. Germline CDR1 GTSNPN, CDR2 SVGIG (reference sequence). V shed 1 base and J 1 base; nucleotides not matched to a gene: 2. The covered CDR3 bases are TGTGCCTGGAGTGGGGGACAGGGGGCGAGCAATCAGCCC. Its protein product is CAWSGGQGASNQP. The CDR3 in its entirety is CAWSGGQGASNQPQHF.

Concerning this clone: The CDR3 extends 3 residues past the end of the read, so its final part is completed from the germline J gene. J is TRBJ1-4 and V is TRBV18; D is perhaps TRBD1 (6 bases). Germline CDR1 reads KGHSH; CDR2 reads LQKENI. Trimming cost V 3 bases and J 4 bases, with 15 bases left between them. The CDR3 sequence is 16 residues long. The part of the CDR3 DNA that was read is TGTGCCAGCTCACCGACGCCCCCAGGGGATAATGAAAAA. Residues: CASSPTPPGDNEK. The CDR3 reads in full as CASSPTPPGDNEKLFF.

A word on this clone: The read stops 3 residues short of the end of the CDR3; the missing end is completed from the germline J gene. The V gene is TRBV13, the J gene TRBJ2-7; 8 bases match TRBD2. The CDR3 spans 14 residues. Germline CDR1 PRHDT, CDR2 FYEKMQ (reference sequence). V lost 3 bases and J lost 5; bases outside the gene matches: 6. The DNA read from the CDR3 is TGTGCCAGCAGCTTGGGCCGACTAGCGAACGAG. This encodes CASSLGRLANE. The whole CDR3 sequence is CASSLGRLANEQYF.

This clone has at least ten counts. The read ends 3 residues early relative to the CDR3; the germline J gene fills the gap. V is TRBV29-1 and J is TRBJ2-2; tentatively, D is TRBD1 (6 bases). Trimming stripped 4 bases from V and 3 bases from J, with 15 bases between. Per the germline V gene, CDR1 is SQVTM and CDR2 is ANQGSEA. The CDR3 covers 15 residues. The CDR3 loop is CSVGGERGYTGELFF. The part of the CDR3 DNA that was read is TGCAGCGTTGGGGGTGAGAGGGGGTACACCGGGGAG.

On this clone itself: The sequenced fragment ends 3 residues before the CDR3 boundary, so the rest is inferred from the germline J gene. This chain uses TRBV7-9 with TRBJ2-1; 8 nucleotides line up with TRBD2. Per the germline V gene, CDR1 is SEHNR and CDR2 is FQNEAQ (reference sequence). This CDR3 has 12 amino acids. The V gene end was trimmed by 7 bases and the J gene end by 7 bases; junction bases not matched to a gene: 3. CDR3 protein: CASKPGGNEQFF. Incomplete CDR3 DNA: TGTGCCAGCAAACCGGGGGGGAATGAG.

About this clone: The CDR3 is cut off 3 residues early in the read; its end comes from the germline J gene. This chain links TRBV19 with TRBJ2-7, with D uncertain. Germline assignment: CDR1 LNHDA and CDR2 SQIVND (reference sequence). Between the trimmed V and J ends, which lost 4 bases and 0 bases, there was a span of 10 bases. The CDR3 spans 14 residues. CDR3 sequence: CASSSLSPSYEQYF. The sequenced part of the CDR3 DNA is TGTGCCAGTAGTAGTCTAAGTCCCTCCTACGAG.

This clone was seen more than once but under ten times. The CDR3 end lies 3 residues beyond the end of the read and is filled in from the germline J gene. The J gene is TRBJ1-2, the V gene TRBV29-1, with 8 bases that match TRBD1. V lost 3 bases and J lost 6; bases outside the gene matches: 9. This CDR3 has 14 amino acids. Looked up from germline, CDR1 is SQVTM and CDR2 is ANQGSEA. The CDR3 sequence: CSVDGWGQVDGYTF. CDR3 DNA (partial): TGCAGCGTTGACGGTTGGGGACAGGTAGATGGC.

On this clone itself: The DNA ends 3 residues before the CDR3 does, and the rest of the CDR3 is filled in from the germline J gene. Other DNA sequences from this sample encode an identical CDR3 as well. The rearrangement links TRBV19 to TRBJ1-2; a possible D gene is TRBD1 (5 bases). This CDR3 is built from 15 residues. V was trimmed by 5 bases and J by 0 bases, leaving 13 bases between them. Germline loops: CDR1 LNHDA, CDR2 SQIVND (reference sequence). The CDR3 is CASSPRQSTNYGYTF. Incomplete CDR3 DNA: TGTGCCAGTAGTCCCCGACAGAGCACTAACTATGGC.

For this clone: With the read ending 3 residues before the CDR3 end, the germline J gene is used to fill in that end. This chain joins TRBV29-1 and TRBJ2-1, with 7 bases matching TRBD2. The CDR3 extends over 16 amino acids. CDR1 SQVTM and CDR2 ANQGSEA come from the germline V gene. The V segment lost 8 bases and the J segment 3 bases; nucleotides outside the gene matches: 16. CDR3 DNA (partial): TGCAGCCTCAAGACTCGGAGCGGGATCGGCTACAATGAG. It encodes CSLKTRSGIGYNE. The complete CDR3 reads CSLKTRSGIGYNEQFF.

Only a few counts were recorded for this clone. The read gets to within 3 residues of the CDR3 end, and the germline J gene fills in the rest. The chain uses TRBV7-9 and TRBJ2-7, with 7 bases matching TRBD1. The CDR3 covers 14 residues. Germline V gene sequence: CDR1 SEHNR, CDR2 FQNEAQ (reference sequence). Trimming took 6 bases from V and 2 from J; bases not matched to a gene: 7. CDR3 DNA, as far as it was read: TGTGCCAGCAGTCCCGGGACAGTGACCTACGAG. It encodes CASSPGTVTYE. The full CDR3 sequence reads CASSPGTVTYEQYF.

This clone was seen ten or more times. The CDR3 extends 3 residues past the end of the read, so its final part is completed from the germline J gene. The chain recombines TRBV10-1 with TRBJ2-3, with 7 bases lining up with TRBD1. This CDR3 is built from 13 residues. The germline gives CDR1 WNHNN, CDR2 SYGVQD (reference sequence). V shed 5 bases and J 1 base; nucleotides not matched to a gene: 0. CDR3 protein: CASSTGGTDTQYF. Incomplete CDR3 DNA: TGCGCCAGCAGTACAGGGGGCACAGATACG.

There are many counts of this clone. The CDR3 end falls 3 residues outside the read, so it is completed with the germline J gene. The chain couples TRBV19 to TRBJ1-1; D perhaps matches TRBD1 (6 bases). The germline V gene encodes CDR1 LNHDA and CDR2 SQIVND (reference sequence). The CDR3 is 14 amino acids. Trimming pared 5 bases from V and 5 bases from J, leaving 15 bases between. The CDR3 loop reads CASSRSGVGTEAFF. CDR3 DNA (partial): TGTGCCAGTAGTCGTTCAGGGGTAGGGACTGAA.